The entry below gives a single TCR beta chain sequence along with its context. What it binds is unknown. This record belongs to a study of long-term antiretroviral therapy in people with HIV. The J segment lost 0 bases and the V segment lost 6 bases, leaving 8 bases of the junction unmatched. There are 17 residues in the CDR3. Germline CDR1 SGHRS, CDR2 YFSETQ. General study points: The study found narrower CDR3 length ranges in HIV repertoires than in controls. Before ART, certain clones expanded, and these dominated the repertoire at all time points.

Survey-level resolution applied to immunoSEQ assay v3.0. The repertoire was sequenced with immunoSEQ multiplex PCR; TCRdb's copy has only in-frame clones and lacks some. The sample holds 30,000 to 40,000 clones, roughly 80% seen once. Every HIV-positive participant received treatment in the United States. DNA was extracted from approximately 0.91-9.4 million thawed cryopreserved PBMC. The genes are TRBV5-1 and TRBJ2-6, with 8 bases that match TRBD2. The sequence derives from a man in his late teens or twenties with HIV. Sequenced material: unsorted PBMCs, taken 1.9 years after starting antiretroviral therapy. In DNA, the CDR3 is TGCGCCAGCACCGGGGGGGGCAGCAGCTCTGGGGCCAACGTCCTGACTTTC. Protein product: CASTGGGSSSGANVLTF.